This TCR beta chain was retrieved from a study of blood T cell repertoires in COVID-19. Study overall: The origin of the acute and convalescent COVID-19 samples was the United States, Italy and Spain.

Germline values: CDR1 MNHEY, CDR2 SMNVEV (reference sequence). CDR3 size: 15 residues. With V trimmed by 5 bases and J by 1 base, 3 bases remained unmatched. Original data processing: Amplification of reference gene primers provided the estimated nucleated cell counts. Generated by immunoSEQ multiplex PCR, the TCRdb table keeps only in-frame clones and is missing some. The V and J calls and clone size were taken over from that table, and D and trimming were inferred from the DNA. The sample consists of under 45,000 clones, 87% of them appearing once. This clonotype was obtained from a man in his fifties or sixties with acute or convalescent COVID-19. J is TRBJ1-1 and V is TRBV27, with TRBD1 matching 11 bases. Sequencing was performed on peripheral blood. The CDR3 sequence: CASSEGTGGNTEAFF. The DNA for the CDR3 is TGTGCCAGCAGTGAAGGGACAGGGGGGAACACTGAAGCTTTCTTT.